The 4 T cell receptor beta chains reported below all come from one sample, sequenced in a study of T cell repertoires in cytomegalovirus infection. TCRdb reprocessed the reads with MiXCR, giving one entry per CDR3 protein. The sample consists of 480,000 or so distinct CDR3 sequences, about 11% of them appearing once. Sequencing was carried out using PBMCs. These receptors all come from a human donor in good health (CMV status not recorded). Some clones in this sample may be carry-over from other donors' samples.

This clonotype has at least ten counts. The gene calls are TRBV11-2 and TRBJ1-2; D remains unclear. This CDR3 is built from 13 residues. CDR1 is SGHAT, CDR2 FQNNGV, per germline. Trimming cost V 5 bases and J 1 base, with 8 bases left between them. CDR3 bases: TGTGCCAGCAGCACCACAGATAACTATGGCTACACCTTC. Its protein is CASSTTDNYGYTF. The full variable domain, completed using reference TRBV11-2 and TRBJ1-2, is EAGVAQSPRYKIIEKRQSVAFWCNPISGHATLYWYQQILGQGPKLLIQFQNNGVVDDSQLPKDRFSAERLKGVDSTLKIQPAKLEDSAVYLCASSTTDNYGYTFGSGTRLTVV.

This clonotype was seen repeatedly, ten times or more. The chain recombines TRBV12-3 or TRBV12-4 with TRBJ2-2; 8 bases align to TRBD2. CDR3 size: 15 residues. The V gene end was trimmed by 6 bases and the J gene end by 3 bases; junction bases not matched to a gene: 6. The CDR3 sequence is CASRFGGAHTGELFF. The CDR3 DNA reads TGTGCCAGCAGGTTCGGGGGGGCCCACACCGGGGAGCTGTTTTTT.

This clonotype has only one observation. One end of the junction is discordant with germline, which a read error may explain. This chain uses TRBV6-2 or TRBV6-3 with TRBJ2-3; 9 nucleotides line up with TRBD1. The CDR3 extends over 16 amino acids. CDR1 is MNHEY and CDR2 is SVGEGT in the germline V gene. As DNA, the CDR3 is TGTGCCAGCAGCCCGGGACAGGGCATAAGCACAGTTACGCAGTATTTT. Translation gives CASSPGQGISTVTQYF.

This clonotype was counted many times. The V and J genes are TRBV20-1 and TRBJ1-1; a weak D match, TRBD1 (6 bases). V was shortened by 3 bases and J by 0 bases, with 8 bases between the two germline ends. The CDR3 spans 13 residues. Germline CDR1 reads DFQATT; CDR2 reads SNEGSKA (reference sequence). The DNA for the CDR3 is TGCAGTGCTAGGGGGGGCGTGAACACTGAAGCTTTCTTT. Translation gives CSARGGVNTEAFF.